These T cell receptor beta chains were read from a single sample in a study of cytomegalovirus exposure and HLA in healthy donors. Clones were read by immunoSEQ multiplex PCR, and TCRdb kept only the in-frame ones, dropping some. The sample consists of fewer than 150,000 clones, approximately 80% of them appearing once. What was sequenced was PBMCs. Source of these receptors: a man aged 40-50 years in good health and CMV-seronegative. Both conserved end residues are part of each CDR3. The D gene is left open where the match is weak. Expanded clones are given a class, and other clones once, few, many or no size at all.

clone_size	v_call	j_call	d_call	cdr3_aa	cdr3_nt
once	TRBV11-2	TRBJ2-6	-	CASSLDEGRGANVLTF	TGTGCCAGCAGCCTAGATGAGGGCCGCGGGGCCAACGTCCTGACTTTC
once	TRBV5-1	TRBJ2-1	TRBD2	CASSLGPSGTNEQFF	TGCGCCAGCAGCTTGGGTCCTAGCGGGACCAATGAGCAGTTCTTC
-	TRBV15	TRBJ2-7	TRBD2	CATRYGGGSYEQYF	TGTGCCACCAGGTATGGGGGGGGATCCTACGAGCAGTACTTC
few	TRBV30	TRBJ1-5	-	CAWSLAGAGEPQHF	TGTGCCTGGAGTTTGGCAGGGGCTGGGGAGCCCCAGCATTTT
-	TRBV7-8	TRBJ1-2	TRBD1	CASSTDRAYGYTF	TGTGCCAGCAGCACCGACAGGGCCTATGGCTACACCTTC
-	TRBV15	TRBJ2-3	-	CATSKDQRVLSTDTQYF	TGTGCCACCAGCAAAGACCAGCGGGTTCTTAGCACAGATACGCAGTATTTT
-	TRBV4-1	TRBJ2-2	-	CASSPGGQLFIHTGELFF	TGCGCCAGCAGCCCCGGGGGGCAGCTATTTATCCACACCGGGGAGCTGTTTTTT
few	TRBV9	TRBJ1-2	TRBD1	CASSPDREYGYTF	TGTGCCAGCAGCCCGGACAGGGAGTATGGCTACACCTTC
-	TRBV7-3	TRBJ2-3	-	CASSFLEGTDTQYF	TGTGCCAGCAGCTTCCTGGAGGGTACAGATACGCAGTATTTT
-	TRBV7-2	TRBJ2-1	-	CASGLSGSGINEQFF	TGTGCCAGCGGGTTATCGGGAAGTGGTATCAATGAGCAGTTCTTC
few	TRBV30	TRBJ1-4	-	CAWSVWQGNEKLFF	TGTGCCTGGAGTGTTTGGCAGGGGAATGAAAAACTGTTTTTT
-	TRBV29-1	TRBJ2-3	-	CSVAQGDTQYF	TGCAGCGTCGCGCAGGGGGATACGCAGTATTTT
once	TRBV9	TRBJ2-3	TRBD2	CASSVTSLSTDTQYF	TGTGCCAGCAGCGTGACTAGCCTTTCCACAGATACGCAGTATTTT
-	TRBV5-1	TRBJ2-2	-	CASSPARGPPTGELFF	TGCGCCAGCAGCCCTGCACGGGGTCCCCCCACCGGGGAGCTGTTTTTT
-	TRBV7-8	TRBJ2-7	-	CASSSLSTNYEQYF	TGTGCCAGCAGCTCCCTGTCTACTAACTACGAGCAGTACTTC
-	TRBV18	TRBJ2-3	-	CASSPGSWADTQYF	TGTGCCAGCTCTCCGGGGTCTTGGGCAGATACGCAGTATTTT
-	TRBV5-1	TRBJ1-4	-	CASSFGGTNEKLFF	TGCGCCAGCAGCTTCGGGGGTACTAATGAAAAACTGTTTTTT
-	TRBV18	TRBJ1-4	TRBD1	CASSQNDGQGLEKLFF	TGTGCCAGCTCCCAGAACGATGGACAGGGTCTGGAAAAACTGTTTTTT
-	TRBV5-3	TRBJ1-4	TRBD1	CARRSIDRGVEKLFF	TGTGCCAGAAGGTCAATCGACAGGGGAGTGGAAAAACTGTTTTTT
-	TRBV27	TRBJ2-1	-	CASSLGQGNNEQFF	TGTGCCAGCAGTTTAGGTCAGGGGAACAATGAGCAGTTCTTC
-	TRBV5-6	TRBJ2-5	-	CASSSTLSETQYF	TGTGCCAGCAGCTCTACTCTTTCCGAGACCCAGTACTTC
-	TRBV10-3	TRBJ1-1	-	CAIKSATGGGTEAFF	TGTGCCATCAAATCGGCGACAGGTGGGGGTACTGAAGCTTTCTTT
-	TRBV7-3	TRBJ2-5	-	CASSSDRQETQYF	TGTGCCAGCAGTTCCGACAGGCAAGAGACCCAGTACTTC
-	TRBV28	TRBJ2-1	TRBD1	CASSQGQAPNEQFF	TGTGCCAGCAGCCAGGGACAGGCCCCCAATGAGCAGTTCTTC
-	TRBV11-2	TRBJ2-3	-	CASSPRDTQYF	TGTGCCAGCAGCCCCCGAGATACGCAGTATTTT
-	TRBV10-3	TRBJ1-5	-	CAISERGADNQPQHF	TGTGCCATCAGTGAACGGGGGGCAGACAATCAGCCCCAGCATTTT
-	TRBV7-8	TRBJ2-7	TRBD1	CASSLAGQGSYEQYF	TGTGCCAGCAGCTTAGCGGGACAGGGATCCTACGAGCAGTACTTC
-	TRBV7-8	TRBJ2-3	TRBD2	CASNFGGTDTQYF	TGTGCCAGCAATTTCGGGGGGACAGATACGCAGTATTTT
-	TRBV6-6	TRBJ2-5	-	CASSYSRVDQETQYF	TGTGCCAGCAGTTACTCACGGGTGGACCAAGAGACCCAGTACTTC
-	TRBV9	TRBJ2-3	TRBD2	CASSYTRGSGRGDTQYF	TGTGCCAGCAGCTATACCCGGGGTAGCGGGCGTGGAGATACGCAGTATTTT
once	TRBV7-8	TRBJ2-3	TRBD1	CASSRGQGDRVTDTQYF	TGTGCCAGCAGCCGAGGACAGGGGGATCGGGTCACAGATACGCAGTATTTT
-	TRBV9	TRBJ2-2	TRBD1	CASRGDRETNNAGELFF	TGTGCCAGCAGAGGGGACAGGGAGACGAATAACGCCGGGGAGCTGTTTTTT
-	TRBV28	TRBJ2-3	-	CASRAGLSTDTQYF	TGTGCCAGCAGGGCGGGCCTGAGCACAGATACGCAGTATTTT
-	TRBV5-1	TRBJ2-7	TRBD1	CASSPDRSSYEQYF	TGCGCCAGCAGCCCGGACAGGAGCTCCTACGAGCAGTACTTC
-	TRBV28	TRBJ1-4	TRBD1	CASSPSDRGNEKLFF	TGTGCCAGCAGCCCTTCCGACAGGGGAAATGAAAAACTGTTTTTT
-	TRBV30	TRBJ2-4	-	CAFQAKNIQYF	TGTGCCTTCCAAGCCAAAAACATTCAGTACTTC
-	TRBV30	TRBJ2-3	TRBD2	CAWSSPGTSGGQYF	TGTGCCTGGAGCAGTCCCGGGACTAGTGGGGGGCAGTATTTT
-	TRBV15	TRBJ2-7	TRBD2	CATSRDSLRGGSEQYF	TGTGCCACCAGCAGAGATTCCCTCCGGGGGGGCAGCGAGCAGTACTTC
-	TRBV28	TRBJ2-5	-	CASSLRRGGRETQYF	TGTGCCAGCAGTTTACGCAGGGGAGGGCGAGAGACCCAGTACTTC
-	TRBV10-3	TRBJ2-5	TRBD2	CAISESERGTQETQYF	TGTGCCATCAGTGAGTCGGAGCGGGGGACCCAAGAGACCCAGTACTTC
-	TRBV28	TRBJ2-7	TRBD2	CASSWGGRGPSYEQYF	TGTGCCAGCAGTTGGGGGGGGAGGGGCCCTTCCTACGAGCAGTACTTC